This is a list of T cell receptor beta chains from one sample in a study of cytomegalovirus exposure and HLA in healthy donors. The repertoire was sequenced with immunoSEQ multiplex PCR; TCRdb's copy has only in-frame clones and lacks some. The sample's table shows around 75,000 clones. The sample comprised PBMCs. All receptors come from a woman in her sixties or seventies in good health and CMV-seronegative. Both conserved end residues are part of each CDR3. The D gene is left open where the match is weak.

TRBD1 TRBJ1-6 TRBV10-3 TGTGCCATCAGTCCGGGACAGGGTCCTTCACCCCTCCACTTT CAISPGQGPSPLHF
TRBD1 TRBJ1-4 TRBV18 TGTGCCAGCTCATGGGACAGGGGGACAACTAATGAAAAACTGTTTTTT CASSWDRGTTNEKLFF
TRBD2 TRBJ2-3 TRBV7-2 TGTGCCAGCAGCTATAGACTAGCGGGAAACACAGATACGCAGTATTTT CASSYRLAGNTDTQYF
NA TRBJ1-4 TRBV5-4 TGTGCCAGCAGCGAGACAGGTGGGCGGACTAATGAAAAACTGTTTTTT CASSETGGRTNEKLFF
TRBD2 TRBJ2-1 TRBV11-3 TGTGCCAGCAGCTTAGATACTAGCGGGAGGGTAAATGAGCAGTTCTTC CASSLDTSGRVNEQFF
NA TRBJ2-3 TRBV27 TGTGCCAGCAGTTTAATGCAGGGAACGGTAGATACGCAGTATTTT CASSLMQGTVDTQYF
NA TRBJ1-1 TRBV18 TGTGCCAGCTCACAAGACAGGTCTGAAGCTTTCTTT CASSQDRSEAFF
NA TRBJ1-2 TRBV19 TGTGCCAGTAGTCTTGACAGGAGCGGAGGCTACACCTTC CASSLDRSGGYTF
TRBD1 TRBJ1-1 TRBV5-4 TGTGCCAGCAGCGGAGGACAGGAGAACACTGAAGCTTTCTTT CASSGGQENTEAFF
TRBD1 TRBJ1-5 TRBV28 TGTGCCGTACAGGGGGCCGGTCAGCCCCAGCATTTT CAVQGAGQPQHF
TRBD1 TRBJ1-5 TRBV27 TGTGCCAGCAGTTTTGGGACAGGGAATCAGCCCCAGCATTTT CASSFGTGNQPQHF
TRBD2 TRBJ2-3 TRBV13 TGTGCCAGCAGCTTTGGTAGGGCTAGCGGCCACACAGATACGCAGTATTTT CASSFGRASGHTDTQYF
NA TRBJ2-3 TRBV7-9 TGTGCCAGCAGCTTAGCGATGGGGGAGGGCACAGATACGCAGTATTTT CASSLAMGEGTDTQYF
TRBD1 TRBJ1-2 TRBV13 TGTGCCAGCAGCCGGACAGGGGGTGGCTACACCTTC CASSRTGGGYTF
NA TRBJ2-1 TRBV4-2 TGTGCCAGCAGCCCTAGTCTCCATGAGCAGTTCTTC CASSPSLHEQFF
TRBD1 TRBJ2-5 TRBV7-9 TGTGCCAGCATCCCAGCCGGGACAGAAGAGACCCAGTACTTC CASIPAGTEETQYF
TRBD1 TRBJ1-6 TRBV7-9 TGTGCCAGCACCCCCCCTGGACAGGCCTCCTATAATTCACCCCTCCACTTT CASTPPGQASYNSPLHF
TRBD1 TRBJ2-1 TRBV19 TGTGCCAGTCGGGACAGGGGTACTAGCGCCCATGAGCAGTTCTTC CASRDRGTSAHEQFF
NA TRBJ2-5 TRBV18 TGTGCCAGCTCACTAACTCAACAAGAGACCCAGTACTTC CASSLTQQETQYF
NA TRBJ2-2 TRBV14 TGTGCCAGCAGTTACCCTCTCCGCGCCGGGGAGCTGTTTTTT CASSYPLRAGELFF
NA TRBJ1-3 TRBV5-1 TGCGCCAGCAGCTTGGGGGTACAGCGAAACACCATATATTTT CASSLGVQRNTIYF
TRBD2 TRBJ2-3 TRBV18 TGTGCCAGCTCACAGGATGGGAGGGGCACAGATACGCAGTATTTT CASSQDGRGTDTQYF
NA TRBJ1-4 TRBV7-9 TGTGCCAGCAGCTTCCAGGGCGCTAATGAAAAACTGTTTTTT CASSFQGANEKLFF
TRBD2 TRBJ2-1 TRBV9 TGTGCCAGCAGCCCCAGACTAGCGGGAGCGGGGGTATACAATGAGCAGTTCTTC CASSPRLAGAGVYNEQFF
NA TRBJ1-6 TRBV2 TGTGCCAGCAGTGAAGCTGCCAGTTCGAATTCACCCCTCCACTTT CASSEAASSNSPLHF
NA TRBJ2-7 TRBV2 TGTGCCAGCAGCTCGAACGGAGACTCGTACTTC CASSSNGDSYF
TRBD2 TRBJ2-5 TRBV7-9 TGTGCCAGCAGCTTATTAGCGGGAGGGCCTGAGACCCAGTACTTC CASSLLAGGPETQYF
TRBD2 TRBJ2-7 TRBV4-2 TGTGCCAGCAGCCTTTTGGTCTCTCGGGAGGAGCCCTCCGAGCAGTACTTC CASSLLVSREEPSEQYF
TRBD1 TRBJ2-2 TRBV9 TGTGCCAGCGAGGGGGCGGTGAACACCGGGGAGCTGTTTTTT CASEGAVNTGELFF
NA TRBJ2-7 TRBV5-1 TGCGCCAGCAGCTTAATTTCAGGGGATCACTACGAGCAGTACTTC CASSLISGDHYEQYF
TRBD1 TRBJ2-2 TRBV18 TGTGCCAGCTCACTCCGGGACAGGGGCGCGAACACCGGGGAGCTGTTTTTT CASSLRDRGANTGELFF
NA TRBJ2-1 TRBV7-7 TGTGCTAGCAGCTTAGGGGGGGGGCAGGGGTACAATGAGCAGTTCTTC CASSLGGGQGYNEQFF
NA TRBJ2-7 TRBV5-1 TGCGCCAGCAGCGCAGACTACGAGCAGTACTTC CASSADYEQYF
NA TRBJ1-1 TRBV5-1 TGCGCCAGGAGACAGACCGCGAACACTGAAGCTTTCTTT CARRQTANTEAFF
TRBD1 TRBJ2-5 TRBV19 TGTGCCAGTAGTCCTAAGGGCAGGGGGCTTGAGACCCAGTACTTC CASSPKGRGLETQYF
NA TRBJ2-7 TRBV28 TGTGCCAGCAGTTCCCCTACTGACTTATACGAGCAGTACTTC CASSSPTDLYEQYF
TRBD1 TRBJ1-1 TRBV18 TGTGCCAGCTCACCAACGACAGGGTTCGAAGCTTTCTTT CASSPTTGFEAFF